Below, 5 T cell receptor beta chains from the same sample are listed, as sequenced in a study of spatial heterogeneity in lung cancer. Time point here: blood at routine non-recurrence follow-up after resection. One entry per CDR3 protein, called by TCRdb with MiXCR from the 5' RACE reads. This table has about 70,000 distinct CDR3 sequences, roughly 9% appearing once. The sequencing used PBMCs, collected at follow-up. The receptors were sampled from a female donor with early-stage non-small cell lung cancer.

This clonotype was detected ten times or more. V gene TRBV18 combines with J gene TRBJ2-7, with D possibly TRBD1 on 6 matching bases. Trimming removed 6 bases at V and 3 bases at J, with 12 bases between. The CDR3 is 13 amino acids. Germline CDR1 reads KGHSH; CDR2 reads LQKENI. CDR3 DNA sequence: TGTGCCAGCTCTAGGACAGAGAACTACGAGCAGTACTTC. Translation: CASSRTENYEQYF.

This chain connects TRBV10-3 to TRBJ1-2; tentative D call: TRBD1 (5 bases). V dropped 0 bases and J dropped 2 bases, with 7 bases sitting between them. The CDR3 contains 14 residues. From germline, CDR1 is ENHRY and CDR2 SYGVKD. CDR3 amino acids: CAISESQGNYGYTF. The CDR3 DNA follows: TGTGCCATCAGTGAGTCGCAGGGCAACTATGGCTACACCTTC.

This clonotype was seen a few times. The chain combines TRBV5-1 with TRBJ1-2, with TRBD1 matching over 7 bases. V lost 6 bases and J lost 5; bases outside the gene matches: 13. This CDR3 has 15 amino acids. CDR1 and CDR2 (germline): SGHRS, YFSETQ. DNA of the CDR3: TGCGCCAGCACCCCGAATACAGGGGAGGGGTATGGCTACACCTTC. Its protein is CASTPNTGEGYGYTF.

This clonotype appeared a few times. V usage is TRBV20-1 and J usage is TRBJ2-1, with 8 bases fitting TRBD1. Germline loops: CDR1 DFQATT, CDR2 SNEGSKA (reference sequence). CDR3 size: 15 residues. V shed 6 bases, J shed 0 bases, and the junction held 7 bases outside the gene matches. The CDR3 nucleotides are TGCAGTGCCCAGGGGGCGAGCCACTCCTACAATGAGCAGTTCTTC. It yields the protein CSAQGASHSYNEQFF.

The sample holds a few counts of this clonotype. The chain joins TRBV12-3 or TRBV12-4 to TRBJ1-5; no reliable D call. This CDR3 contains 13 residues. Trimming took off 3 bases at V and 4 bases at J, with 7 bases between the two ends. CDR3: CASSFTGNQPQHF. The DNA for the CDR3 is TGTGCCAGCAGTTTCACTGGAAATCAGCCCCAGCATTTT.